The 17 T cell receptor beta chains listed next were all sequenced from one sample in a study of metastatic and nonmetastatic thyroid tumors. Thyroid surgery had not been preceded by any treatment in any patient. TCRdb used MiXCR to call clones anew from the PCR reads. Found here are about 20,000 clones, less than 45% of them singletons; the top ten hold approximately 21%. Input material: blood. These receptors all stem from a male donor with papillary thyroid cancer or a benign thyroid nodule (not recorded which). Some clones in this sample may be carry-over from other donors' samples.

This rearrangement joins TRBV20-1 to TRBJ2-1; TRBD2 matches at 8 bases. CDR1 is DFQATT and CDR2 is SNEGSKA in the germline V gene (reference sequence). V gave up 5 bases and J gave up 3 bases; unmatched junction bases: 6. This CDR3 has 14 residues. CDR3 region: CSAFSGSGYNEQFF. The CDR3 region has the DNA TGCAGTGCTTTCAGCGGGAGCGGCTACAATGAGCAGTTCTTC.

This sequence joins TRBV20-1 and TRBJ2-6, with TRBD1 as a possible D gene (5 bases). The CDR3 extends over 13 amino acids. Looked up from germline, CDR1 is DFQATT and CDR2 is SNEGSKA (reference sequence). The V and J ends lost 8 bases and 4 bases respectively, with 12 bases between them. The CDR3 here is CSSQGSGANVLTF. In DNA form, the CDR3 reads TGCAGTAGTCAGGGATCCGGGGCCAACGTCCTGACTTTC.

The chain joins TRBV6-1 to TRBJ1-5; no clear D. Trimming stripped 2 bases from V and 3 bases from J, with 5 bases between. The germline V gene encodes CDR1 MNHNS and CDR2 SASEGT. This CDR3 spans 13 amino acids. CDR3 residues: CASSEWDNQPQHF. DNA for the CDR3: TGTGCCAGCAGTGAATGGGACAATCAGCCCCAGCATTTT.

The chain combines TRBV18 with TRBJ2-7, with TRBD2 matching 9 bases. Germline CDR1 is KGHSH and CDR2 is LQKENI. Germline trimming cut 1 base from V and 4 bases from J; bases unmatched to any gene: 5. This CDR3 has 15 amino acids. CDR3 nucleotides: TGTGCCAGCTCACCACAGGGACTAGCTGGGTACGAGCAGTACTTC. Its translation: CASSPQGLAGYEQYF. Filled out from reference TRBV18 and TRBJ2-7, the complete variable domain reads NAGVMQNPRHLVRRRGQEARLRCSPMKGHSHVYWYRQLPEEGLKFMVYLQKENIIDESGMPKERFSAEFPKEGPSILRIQQVVRGDSAAYFCASSPQGLAGYEQYFGPGTRLTVT.

This sequence joins TRBV27 and TRBJ2-7, with TRBD2 matching over 12 bases. In germline, CDR1 is MNHEY, CDR2 SMNVEV (reference sequence). V dropped 2 bases and J dropped 3; count of bases not matched to a gene: 5. The CDR3 totals 16 residues. The CDR3 protein is CASSLRTSGTHYEQYF. CDR3 bases: TGTGCCAGCAGTTTACGGACTAGCGGGACACACTACGAGCAGTACTTC.

CDR3 bases: TGTGCCAGCAGTCCTGAACTGAACACCGGGGAGCTGTTTTTT. Encoded protein: CASSPELNTGELFF. This chain joins TRBV6-4 and TRBJ2-2; unclear D gene. The V gene lost 5 bases and the J gene lost 1 base, with 8 bases spanning the gap. Germline V gives CDR1 MRHNA, CDR2 SNTAGT. This CDR3 comprises 14 residues.

The chain links TRBV11-1 to TRBJ1-2, with 7 positions matching TRBD1. There are 16 residues in the CDR3. In germline, CDR1 is SGHAT, CDR2 FQDESV (reference sequence). With V trimmed by 5 bases and J by 3 bases, 12 bases remained unmatched. CDR3 nucleotide sequence: TGTGCCAGCAGCGACCTCCTGAACGGGACAGACTATGGCTACACCTTC. Translated, it gives CASSDLLNGTDYGYTF.

This clone was counted at least ten times. This chain links TRBV28 with TRBJ1-5; TRBD1 matches at 8 bases. Germline CDR1 reads MDHEN; CDR2 reads SYDVKM. CDR3 length: 13 amino acids. Trimming cost V 5 bases and J 6 bases; bases outside gene matches: 3. The CDR3 loop is CASSQGAGQPQHF. DNA for the CDR3: TGTGCCAGCAGTCAGGGGGCAGGTCAGCCCCAGCATTTT.

This clone counts as medium-sized (0.01 to 0.1%). The chain is built from TRBV11-3 and TRBJ2-2, with D uncertain. Trimming removed 3 bases from V and 4 bases from J, with 15 bases in between. Germline V gene data show CDR1 as SGHNT and CDR2 as YENEEA. This CDR3 has 16 residues. The CDR3 bases are TGTGCCAGCAGCTTTTCGATCGGGCCTACCACCGGGGAGCTGTTTTTT. Translating it yields CASSFSIGPTTGELFF.

In its sample, this clone is medium-sized. The V call is TRBV6-1, the J call TRBJ2-3; D may be TRBD1 or TRBD2 (5 bases each). Trimming took off 1 base at V and 3 bases at J, with 20 bases between the two ends. This CDR3 has 18 amino acids. Per germline, CDR1 MNHNS and CDR2 SASEGT. In nucleotides, the CDR3 is TGTGCCAGCAGTGAAGTCGAGGGGAACAGAAGACTTACAGATACGCAGTATTTT. Its translation is CASSEVEGNRRLTDTQYF.

In this sample, this clone is medium-sized. This rearrangement joins TRBV20-1 to TRBJ1-5; 7 bases match TRBD1. The CDR3 is 13 residues long. The germline V gene has CDR1 DFQATT and CDR2 SNEGSKA (reference sequence). J lost 2 bases, V lost 8 bases, and 6 bases had no gene match. CDR3 loop: CSPRGTGNQPQHF. The CDR3, as DNA: TGCAGTCCGAGAGGGACAGGCAATCAGCCCCAGCATTTT.

This clone was recorded many times. This chain joins TRBV20-1 and TRBJ2-5; no definite D call. Between the trimmed V and J ends, which lost 1 base and 2 bases, there was a span of 8 bases. This CDR3 spans 13 amino acids. In germline, CDR1 is DFQATT, CDR2 SNEGSKA (reference sequence). The CDR3 protein is CSARVGRQETQYF. DNA of the CDR3: TGCAGTGCTAGAGTTGGTAGACAAGAGACCCAGTACTTC.

The CDR3 is CASSYSQGHIMNTEAFF. The CDR3 DNA reads as TGTGCCAGCAGTTACTCGCAGGGACACATAATGAACACTGAAGCTTTCTTT. This rearrangement joins TRBV6-2 or TRBV6-3 to TRBJ1-1, with D possibly TRBD1 on 6 matching bases. V was shortened by 0 bases and J by 0 bases, with 14 bases between the two germline ends. CDR3 length: 17 amino acids. CDR1 is MNHEY and CDR2 is SVGEGT in the germline V gene.

The rearrangement joins TRBV6-1 to TRBJ2-2, with D perhaps matching TRBD1 or TRBD2 (6 bases each). The CDR3 spans 14 residues. Germline V gene sequence: CDR1 MNHNS, CDR2 SASEGT. Trimming took off 7 bases at V and 7 bases at J, with 16 bases between the two ends. CDR3 sequence reads: CASKGSGAIGELFF. For the CDR3, the DNA is TGTGCCAGCAAGGGTTCGGGGGCAATCGGGGAGCTGTTTTTT.

This clone was picked up many times. The CDR3: CSVQAAGPTDTQYF. CDR3 sequence (DNA): TGCAGCGTTCAAGCGGCAGGGCCTACAGATACGCAGTATTTT. The chain recombines TRBV29-1 with TRBJ2-3, with D perhaps given as TRBD1 or TRBD2 (5 bases each). V was pared by 5 bases and J by 3 bases, with 15 bases between. Germline values: CDR1 SQVTM, CDR2 ANQGSEA. The CDR3 sequence is 14 residues long.

The CDR3 reads CASSMASGYEQYF. The CDR3 DNA reads TGTGCCAGTAGTATGGCTAGCGGCTACGAGCAGTACTTC. V is TRBV19 and J is TRBJ2-7; 7 nucleotides agree with TRBD2. V shed 3 bases and J 3 bases; nucleotides not matched to a gene: 2. Germline loops: CDR1 LNHDA, CDR2 SQIVND (reference sequence). This CDR3 has 13 residues.

The CDR3 region has the DNA TGTGCCAGCAGTTTACGACAGGGGTTCACAGATACGCAGTATTTT. This gives the protein CASSLRQGFTDTQYF. The chain combines TRBV27 with TRBJ2-3, with 8 positions matching TRBD1. There are 15 residues in the CDR3. Germline trimming cut 2 bases from V and 2 bases from J; bases unmatched to any gene: 3. Germline V lookup: CDR1 MNHEY, CDR2 SMNVEV (reference sequence).